This T cell receptor beta chain emerged from a study of cytomegalovirus exposure and HLA in healthy donors. General study points: Earlier findings revealed that most TCR beta V segments proved productive either about 87% or about 30% of the time.

This clone was found a few times. The antigen remains unidentified. The CDR3 runs to 16 residues. Trimming removed 0 bases from V and 5 bases from J, with 13 bases in between. Per germline, CDR1 LGHNA and CDR2 YSLEER. Amplification used 60 Vbeta primers and 13 Jbeta primers. The data were produced by immunoSEQ multiplex PCR, yet TCRdb's version contains in-frame clones alone and is incomplete. The sample lists 180,000 or so clones; approximately 78% were seen once. Sequenced material: PBMCs. V gene TRBV4-3 combines with J gene TRBJ1-4; D is unclear. This receptor was obtained from a human donor in good health. The CDR3 nucleotides read TGCGCCAGCAGCCAAGAAATGGGCCGAGGGAATGAAAAACTGTTTTTT. This codes for CASSQEMGRGNEKLFF.